This T cell receptor (beta chain) derives from a study of shared clonotypes between healthy human individuals (dated by TCRdb to the early 2020s). Regarding the research as a whole: Three men and two women, aged 18 to 49 years, made up the cohort. Per donor, three plates each were used for CD4 naive and CD4 memory, two for CD8 naive, and one for CD8 memory. The study deeply sequenced blood TCR repertoires of several healthy adults to estimate repertoire size and the extent of clonotype sharing between individuals. To increase sequencing depth and limit assay-specific biases, TCR repertoire library preparation and sequencing were carried out by different laboratories using diverse techniques. Per donor, leukapheresis produced somewhere between about 0.8 and 9.5 billion PBMCs.

The germline V and J ends show losses of 4 bases and 4 bases respectively, and no gene match explains 7 bases of the junction. Including the terminal cysteine and phenylalanine, the CDR3 comprises 15 residues. Only the CDR3 DNA is retained, 45 bases long and in frame from the first base. The germline V gene gives CDR1 as MRHNA and CDR2 as SNTAGT. As regards this clone: What this receptor recognizes is not known. No clone much larger than this one lies a single base away; base qualities are absent.

Using the deep immunoSEQ assay, multiplex PCR amplified TCR CDR3 regions from genomic DNA. Genomic DNA extracted from each cell subset was distributed evenly over all wells of several immunoSEQ 96-well plates, and each plate served as one replicate. For sorted subsets, 200 to 250 ng of genomic DNA, equivalent to around 31,000 T cell genomes, went into each replicate PCR. Purified libraries were quantified with a Qubit 3.0 fluorometer, sized on a Bioanalyzer 2100, and re-quantified with the KAPA Library Quantification kit. A separate single-read 150-cycle Illumina NextSeq 550 flow cell was used to sequence each immunoSEQ 96-well plate. The published analysis was carried out like this. Because the immunoSEQ output included only junctional sequences and no quality scores, the filtering could not be the same as the filtering used for full-length reads. Sequences were annotated with PyIR, a Python wrapper for IgBLAST v1.9, and V/J genes and CDR3 were assigned using IMGT germline references. Reads were removed for weak V/J assignments (E-value above 1e-6), missing CDR3, stop codons, out-of-frame junctions, or ambiguous translated residues. V3J clonotypes were defined by identical inferred V gene, J gene, and CDR3 amino acid sequence. Percentage overlap between repertoires was computed as shared unique clonotypes divided by the size of the smaller repertoire. Repertoire richness was assessed with RTK rarefaction, the Chao1 estimator, and Recon v2.1 estimates of unobserved clonotypes. For all TCRbeta clonotypes obtained by the gDNA method from a few donors, generation probabilities were computed with OLGA. TCRdb limited this immuneACCESS table to in-frame rearrangements with V and J called. A share of clones is missing; checked studies link under half to unresolved V genes, and the rest is unexplained. That table furnishes V, J and clone size, whereas the DNA furnished D and trimming. The table for this sample lists hundreds of thousands of clones; roughly nine tenths of them were counted only once. Of the sample, approximately 24% is held by the ten largest clones.

CD8 naive samples were obtained by positive selection for CCR7 among CD45RO-negative cells, yielding a CD45RA+CCR7+ population from which TemRA cells were excluded. Healthy HIV-negative adults with no recently reported acute infections or vaccinations were included as donors. Only Caucasian adults living in Nashville, Tennessee, USA were represented among the donors. Blood was collected by leukapheresis, and PBMCs were isolated by Ficoll-Histopaque density gradient centrifugation and then cryopreserved in liquid nitrogen vapor phase. Analytical flow cytometry was used to check the purity and quantity of every magnetically sorted T cell population. Genomic DNA was isolated from every sorted fraction and measured by UV absorbance on a Nanodrop 2000c. Overall results and qualifications from the work: Compared with non-shared clonotypes, the clonotypes found in all four sorted-subset donors had higher generation probabilities. Based on pairwise subsampling, the degree of clonotype sharing among donors was expected to be affected by sequencing depth. Incomplete sequencing was indicated by rarefaction of sorted-subset datasets, despite the large sequencing depth. The genetic and exposure-history diversity represented was limited by the small number of donors. Larger estimated clonotype richness was generally found for naive subsets than for memory subsets. Only blood was sampled, and tissue TCR repertoires likely differ from those in blood. When several donors were compared, the shared fraction of clonotypes was about 5% for naive CD4, 3.5% to 4% for naive CD8, 2.3% for memory CD4, and roughly 0.4% for memory CD8.

Source material: naive CD8+ T cells sorted from blood. This specimen's cell subset or site label, per the study, means: CD45RA+CCR7+. The sequence is built from TRBV6-4 and TRBJ2-7; 10 nucleotides in the junction match TRBD2. The source is a man aged 30 to 39 in good health. The CDR3 region: CASSVSSGSSYEQYF. In nucleotide form, the sequence is TGTGCCAGCAGTGTCTCTAGCGGGAGTTCGTACGAGCAGTACTTC.